What follows are 14 T cell receptor beta chains derived from one specimen sequenced in a study of shared clonotypes between healthy human individuals. The data were produced by immunoSEQ multiplex PCR, yet TCRdb's version contains in-frame clones alone and is incomplete. This sample has about 460,000 clones, with roughly three quarters found just once. The source material was PBMCs. The receptors come from a woman aged 40 to 50 in good health. Some clones in this sample may be carry-over from other donors' samples.

The genes are TRBV5-1 and TRBJ2-1; 7 bases fit TRBD2. This CDR3 is built from 15 residues. Germline V gene data show CDR1 as SGHRS and CDR2 as YFSETQ. J lost 2 bases, V lost 4 bases, and 6 bases had no gene match. CDR3 nucleotides: TGCGCCAGCAGCATCAATAGCGGGCCCTACAATGAGCAGTTCTTC. Its translation: CASSINSGPYNEQFF.

The chain has TRBV29-1 and TRBJ2-3; D call uncertain. The CDR3 contains 16 residues. The V and J ends lost 3 bases and 0 bases respectively, with 16 bases between them. Germline CDR1 is SQVTM and CDR2 is ANQGSEA. The CDR3 sequence is CSVDLFLATSTDTQYF. The CDR3 bases are TGCAGCGTTGATCTCTTCTTGGCGACTAGCACAGATACGCAGTATTTT.

Remarks on this clone: Only one base separates this from a far larger clonotype, so it likely reflects a read error. This sequence joins TRBV7-2 and TRBJ1-2, with unresolved D. Germline CDR1 reads SGHTA; CDR2 reads FQGNSA. The length of the CDR3 is 15 residues. CDR3 in amino acids: CASNLGLGYVYGYTF. The CDR3 DNA follows: TGTGCCAGCAACTTAGGACTGGGCTACGTCTATGGCTACACCTTC.

This rearrangement joins TRBV9 to TRBJ2-1; the match to TRBD2 covers 10 bases. CDR1 SGDLS and CDR2 YYNGEE come from the germline V gene. This CDR3 comprises 17 residues. After removal of 1 base from V and 3 bases from J, the junction contained 7 bases not matched to a gene. For the CDR3, the DNA is TGTGCCAGCAGCGTATTCTCTAGCGGGAGAGGCTACAATGAGCAGTTCTTC. It translates to CASSVFSSGRGYNEQFF.

This sequence joins TRBV5-4 and TRBJ1-2, with D perhaps TRBD1 (5 bases). Deletions cut 5 bases from V and 6 bases from J, with 14 bases between. The germline V gene encodes CDR1 SGHNT and CDR2 YYREEE (reference sequence). There are 13 residues in the CDR3. In nucleotides, the CDR3 is TGTGCCAGCAGGCACCTATCGGGACATGGCTACACCTTC. Encoded protein: CASRHLSGHGYTF. Filled out from reference TRBV5-4 and TRBJ1-2, the complete variable domain reads ETGVTQSPTHLIKTRGQQVTLRCSSQSGHNTVSWYQQALGQGPQFIFQYYREEENGRGNFPPRFSGLQFPNYSSELNVNALELDDSALYLCASRHLSGHGYTFGSGTRLTVV.

The chain recombines TRBV27 with TRBJ2-2; D is ambiguous. Looked up from germline, CDR1 is MNHEY and CDR2 is SMNVEV (reference sequence). V was trimmed by 5 bases and J by 5 bases, leaving 6 bases between them. The length of the CDR3 is 12 residues. The CDR3 sequence: CASSLLTGELFF. CDR3 in DNA: TGTGCCAGCAGTCTACTTACCGGGGAGCTGTTTTTT.

The rearrangement links TRBV28 to TRBJ1-4; D not resolved. In germline, CDR1 is MDHEN, CDR2 SYDVKM. The CDR3 extends over 14 amino acids. With 10 bases removed from V and 0 bases from J, the gap between germline ends came to 12 bases. The CDR3 sequence is CATGWTSTNEKLFF. Written as DNA, the CDR3 is TGTGCCACCGGGTGGACTTCAACTAATGAAAAACTGTTTTTT. The variable domain in full, with the rest retrieved from reference TRBV28 and TRBJ1-4, is DVKVTQSSRYLVKRTGEKVFLECVQDMDHENMFWYRQDPGLGLRLIYFSYDVKMKEKGDIPEGYSVSREKKERFSLILESASTNQTSMYLCATGWTSTNEKLFFGSGTQLSVL.

The gene calls are TRBV18 and TRBJ1-4, with D tentatively TRBD1 (6 bases). The CDR3 consists of 16 residues. Per germline, CDR1 KGHSH and CDR2 LQKENI. Trimming shortened V by 3 bases and J by 2 bases, and 13 bases separated the two germline ends. CDR3 loop: CASSPNTGLTNEKLFF. The CDR3 nucleotides read TGTGCCAGCTCACCGAACACAGGGTTGACTAATGAAAAACTGTTTTTT. Using reference TRBV18 and TRBJ1-4 for the parts outside the CDR3, the full variable domain is NAGVMQNPRHLVRRRGQEARLRCSPMKGHSHVYWYRQLPEEGLKFMVYLQKENIIDESGMPKERFSAEFPKEGPSILRIQQVVRGDSAAYFCASSPNTGLTNEKLFFGSGTQLSVL.

The chain recombines TRBV4-1 with TRBJ2-1; D is perhaps TRBD2 (5 bases). Deletions cut 4 bases from V and 2 bases from J, with 18 bases between. CDR1 is MGHRA, CDR2 YSYEKL, per germline. This CDR3 is 17 amino acids long. Here the CDR3 reads CASSPIGRRPPYNEQFF. In DNA, the CDR3 is TGCGCCAGCAGCCCTATTGGGCGGAGGCCCCCCTACAATGAGCAGTTCTTC.

This clone appeared many times. This sequence joins TRBV5-1 and TRBJ2-1; 13 bases are a match to TRBD2. The J segment lost 4 bases and the V segment lost 4 bases, leaving 5 bases of the junction unmatched. The CDR3 runs 16 residues. The germline V gene has CDR1 SGHRS and CDR2 YFSETQ. The CDR3: CASSLGTSGIYNEQFF. CDR3 coding DNA: TGCGCCAGCAGCCTTGGGACTAGCGGGATTTACAATGAGCAGTTCTTC. The whole variable domain, filled in from reference TRBV5-1 and TRBJ2-1, reads KAGVTQTPRYLIKTRGQQVTLSCSPISGHRSVSWYQQTPGQGLQFLFEYFSETQRNKGNFPGRFSGRQFSNSRSEMNVSTLELGDSALYLCASSLGTSGIYNEQFFGPGTRLTVL.

The CDR3 DNA reads as TGTGCCAGCAGTGAAAGGGGGTACTCTGGAAACACCATATATTTT. This gives the protein CASSERGYSGNTIYF. The chain has TRBV2 and TRBJ1-3; tentative D call: TRBD1 (6 bases). Per the germline V gene, CDR1 is SNHLY and CDR2 is FYNNEI. CDR3 size: 15 residues. Trimming took off 2 bases at V and 0 bases at J, with 8 bases between the two ends.

V is TRBV10-1 and J is TRBJ1-1; 7 nucleotides agree with TRBD1. Germline CDR1 reads WNHNN; CDR2 reads SYGVQD (reference sequence). The length of the CDR3 is 18 residues. The junction had 14 bases not matched to a gene; V was cut back by 3 bases and J by 1 base. The CDR3 reads CASSDARTGLGTNTEAFF. CDR3 in DNA: TGCGCCAGCAGTGACGCCCGGACAGGTCTAGGGACGAACACTGAAGCTTTCTTT.

The chain employs TRBV5-8 and TRBJ2-7, with D possibly TRBD2 on 7 matching bases. The V gene lost 5 bases and the J gene lost 0 bases, with 18 bases spanning the gap. The CDR3 runs to 16 residues. Germline CDR1 is SGHTS and CDR2 is YDEGEE. CDR3 region: CASRLTGRGASYEQYF. The CDR3 coding sequence is TGTGCCAGCAGACTAACAGGGAGGGGGGCCTCCTACGAGCAGTACTTC.

The chain links TRBV7-6 to TRBJ2-5; D is unresolved. The CDR3 consists of 13 residues. Trimming removed 2 bases at V and 1 base at J, with 5 bases between. The V gene's germline CDR1 is SGHVS and CDR2 FNYEAQ. CDR3 sequence reads: CASSLRVQETQYF. CDR3 sequence (DNA): TGTGCCAGCAGCTTAAGGGTCCAAGAGACCCAGTACTTC.